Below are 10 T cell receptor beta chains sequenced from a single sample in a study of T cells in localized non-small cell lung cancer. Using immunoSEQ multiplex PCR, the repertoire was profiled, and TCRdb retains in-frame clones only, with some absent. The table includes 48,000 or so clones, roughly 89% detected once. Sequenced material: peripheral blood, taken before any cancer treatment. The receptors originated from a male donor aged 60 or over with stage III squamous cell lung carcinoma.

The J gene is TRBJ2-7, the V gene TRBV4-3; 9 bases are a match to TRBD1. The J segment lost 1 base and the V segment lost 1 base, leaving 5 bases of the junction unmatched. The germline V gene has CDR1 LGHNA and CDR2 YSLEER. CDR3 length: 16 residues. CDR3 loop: CASSQVIGTGSYEQYF. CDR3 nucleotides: TGCGCCAGCAGCCAAGTAATCGGGACAGGGTCCTACGAGCAGTACTTC.

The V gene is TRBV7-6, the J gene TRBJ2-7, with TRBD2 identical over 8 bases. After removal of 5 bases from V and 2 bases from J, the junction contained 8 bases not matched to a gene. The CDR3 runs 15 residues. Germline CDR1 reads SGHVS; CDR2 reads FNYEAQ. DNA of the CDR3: TGTGCCAGCAGCCCCTCCGACGGGGGGGCCTACGAGCAGTACTTC. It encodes CASSPSDGGAYEQYF.

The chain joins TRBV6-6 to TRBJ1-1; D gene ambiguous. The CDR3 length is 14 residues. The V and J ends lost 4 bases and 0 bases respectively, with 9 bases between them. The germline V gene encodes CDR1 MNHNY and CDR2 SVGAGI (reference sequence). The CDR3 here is CASSLTSLNTEAFF. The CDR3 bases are TGTGCCAGCAGTTTGACTTCTCTGAACACTGAAGCTTTCTTT.

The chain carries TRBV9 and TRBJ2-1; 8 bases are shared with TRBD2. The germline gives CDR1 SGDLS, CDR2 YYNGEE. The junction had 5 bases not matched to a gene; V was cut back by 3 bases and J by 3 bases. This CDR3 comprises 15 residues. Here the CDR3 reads CASSAPAGDYNEQFF. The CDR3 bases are TGTGCCAGCAGCGCTCCAGCGGGAGACTACAATGAGCAGTTCTTC. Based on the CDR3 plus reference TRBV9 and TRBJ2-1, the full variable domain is DSGVTQTPKHLITATGQRVTLRCSPRSGDLSVYWYQQSLDQGLQFLIQYYNGEERAKGNILERFSAQQFPDLHSELNLSSLELGDSALYFCASSAPAGDYNEQFFGPGTRLTVL.

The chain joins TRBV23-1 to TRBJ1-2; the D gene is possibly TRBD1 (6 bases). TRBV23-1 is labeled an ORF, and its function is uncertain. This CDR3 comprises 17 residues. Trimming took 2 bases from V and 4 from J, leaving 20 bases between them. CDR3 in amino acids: CASSQPRGRGDSYGYTF. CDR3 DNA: TGCGCCAGCAGTCAACCCCGGGGGCGGGGCGATTCCTATGGCTACACCTTC.

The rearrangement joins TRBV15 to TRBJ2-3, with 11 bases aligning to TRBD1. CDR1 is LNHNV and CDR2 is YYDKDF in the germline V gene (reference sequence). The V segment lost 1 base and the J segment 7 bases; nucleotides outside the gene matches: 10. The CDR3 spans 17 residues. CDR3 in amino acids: CATSRVWDRGDRNTQYF. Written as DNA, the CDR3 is TGTGCCACCAGCAGAGTGTGGGACAGGGGGGATCGCAATACGCAGTATTTT.

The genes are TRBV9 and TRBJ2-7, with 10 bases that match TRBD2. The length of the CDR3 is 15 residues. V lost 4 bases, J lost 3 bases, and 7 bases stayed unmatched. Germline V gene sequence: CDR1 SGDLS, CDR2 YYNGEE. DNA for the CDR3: TGTGCCAGCAGCCCTGGACTAGCGGAGATCTACGAGCAGTACTTC. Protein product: CASSPGLAEIYEQYF.

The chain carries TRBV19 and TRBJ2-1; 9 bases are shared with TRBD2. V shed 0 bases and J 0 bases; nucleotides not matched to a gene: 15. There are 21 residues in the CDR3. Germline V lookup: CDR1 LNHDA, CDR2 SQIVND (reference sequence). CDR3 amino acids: CASSIDLDGWLAGSSYNEQFF. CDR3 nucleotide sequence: TGTGCCAGTAGTATAGATCTAGACGGCTGGCTAGCGGGGAGCTCCTACAATGAGCAGTTCTTC. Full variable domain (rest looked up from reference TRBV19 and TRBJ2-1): DGGITQSPKYLFRKEGQNVTLSCEQNLNHDAMYWYRQDPGQGLRLIYYSQIVNDFQKGDIAEGYSVSREKKESFPLTVTSAQKNPTAFYLCASSIDLDGWLAGSSYNEQFFGPGTRLTVL.

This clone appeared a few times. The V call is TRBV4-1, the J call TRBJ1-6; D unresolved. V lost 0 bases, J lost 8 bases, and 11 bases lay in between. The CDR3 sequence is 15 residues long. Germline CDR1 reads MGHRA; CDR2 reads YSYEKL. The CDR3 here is CASSQDSPKYSPLHF. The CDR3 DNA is TGCGCCAGCAGCCAAGATTCCCCTAAATATTCACCCCTCCACTTT.

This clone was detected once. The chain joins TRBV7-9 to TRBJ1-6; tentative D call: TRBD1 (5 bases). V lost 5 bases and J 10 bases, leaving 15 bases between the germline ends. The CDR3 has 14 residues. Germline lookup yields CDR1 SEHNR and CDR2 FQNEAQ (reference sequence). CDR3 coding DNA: TGTGCCAGCAGCCCGCAGGGAGCGGGATCACCCCTCCACTTT. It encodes CASSPQGAGSPLHF.